A selection of T cell receptor beta chains follows, all from one sample in a study of blood T cell repertoires in COVID-19. Sequencing was performed with immunoSEQ multiplex PCR; in TCRdb, only in-frame clones are kept and a portion is missing. The table includes about 110,000 clones, 70% to 80% detected once. The sequenced material came from peripheral blood. These receptors were taken from a man aged 70-80 years with active or convalescent COVID-19. Each CDR3 is given with its conserved first and last residue. A D gene is named only where the DNA matches it firmly. Clone size is not always given. Where it is, it says once, few, many or a class for expanded clones.

D gene	J gene	V gene	clone size	CDR3 DNA	CDR3 protein
.	TRBJ1-5	TRBV12-5	.	TGTGCTAGTGGTTTGGTAAAGGCAATCAGCGCGCCCCAGCATTTT	CASGLVKAISAPQHF
TRBD1	TRBJ2-2	TRBV6-6	.	TGTGCCAGCACCCTAGACAGGGTGAACACCGGGGAGCTGTTTTTT	CASTLDRVNTGELFF
TRBD2	TRBJ2-7	TRBV5-1	few	TGCGCCAGCAGCGGGGGAGCGGGGGGGGACGAGCAGTACTTC	CASSGGAGGDEQYF
TRBD1	TRBJ2-4	TRBV5-1	.	TGCGCCAGCAGCCCCGGGGACAGGGGTTACGAAAACATTCAGTACTTC	CASSPGDRGYENIQYF
TRBD1	TRBJ2-1	TRBV28	.	TGTGCCAGCAGTTTACCAGGGGGCAACGGCAATGAGCAGTTCTTC	CASSLPGGNGNEQFF
.	TRBJ2-7	TRBV2	.	TGTGCCAGCACCGCGGGACAGTTCTACGAGCAGTACTTC	CASTAGQFYEQYF
TRBD1	TRBJ2-5	TRBV7-9	.	TGTGCCAGCAGCTTAACGGACAGGGCTAAGGGGACCCAGTACTTC	CASSLTDRAKGTQYF
.	TRBJ1-1	TRBV2	.	TGTGCCAGCAGTCATGCATTTTTCGGGGACACTGAAGCTTTCTTT	CASSHAFFGDTEAFF
.	TRBJ1-2	TRBV10-3	few	TGTGCCATCAGTTCCAGGGGTGACTATGGCTACACCTTC	CAISSRGDYGYTF
TRBD1	TRBJ1-4	TRBV5-3	.	TGTGCCAGTCGAGGGACAGATCCAAATGAAAAACTGTTTTTT	CASRGTDPNEKLFF
.	TRBJ1-2	TRBV3-1/TRBV3-2	.	TGTGCCAGCAGCCAAGTGCAAAGGGGCTATGGCTACACCTTC	CASSQVQRGYGYTF
.	TRBJ2-3	TRBV10-3	once	TGTGCCTCAAGAGGGGGTTCTAGCACAGATACGCAGTATTTT	CASRGGSSTDTQYF
.	TRBJ1-1	TRBV6-5	.	TGTGCCAGCGAATCCTTCGCAGGGGTGAACACTGAAGCTTTCTTT	CASESFAGVNTEAFF
.	TRBJ2-7	TRBV4-2	few	TGTGCCAGCAGCCAAGAGACAGGGACTTCCTACGAGCAGTACTTC	CASSQETGTSYEQYF
TRBD2	TRBJ2-7	TRBV5-1	.	TGCGCCAGCAGCTTGGAGCGGGAGGGATACGAGCAGTACTTC	CASSLEREGYEQYF
TRBD1	TRBJ1-2	TRBV29-1	once	TGCAGCGTGAGGGGGACAGGGGAAGGCCCTAACTATGGCTACACCTTC	CSVRGTGEGPNYGYTF